The 24 T cell receptor beta chains reported below all come from one sample, sequenced in a study of OX40 agonist ivuxolimab in advanced cancers. Libraries were prepared by immunoSEQ multiplex PCR; TCRdb keeps only in-frame clonotypes and omits some of them. This sample has 50,000 or so clones, with around 77% found just once. This specimen was CD4+ or CD8+ T cells sorted from blood, taken in a trial of the OX40 agonist ivuxolimab. Receptors originate from an adult with an advanced solid tumor such as melanoma, head and neck, liver or kidney cancer.

A single count supports this clone. V is TRBV7-8 and J is TRBJ1-2, with D hard to call. The germline V gene encodes CDR1 SGHVS and CDR2 FQNEAQ. V was shortened by 4 bases and J by 4 bases, with 10 bases between the two germline ends. The CDR3 is 13 residues long. CDR3 region: CASSSDLTYGYTF. CDR3 coding DNA: TGTGCCAGCAGCTCGGACCTTACCTATGGCTACACCTTC.

The chain links TRBV28 to TRBJ2-1, with D possibly being TRBD2 (6 bases). Germline values: CDR1 MDHEN, CDR2 SYDVKM. The V gene lost 3 bases and the J gene lost 4 bases, with 19 bases spanning the gap. CDR3 length equals 17 residues. CDR3 in DNA: TGTGCCAGCAGTTTGTCCGGGGGTGGCGGGCCTTACAATGAGCAGTTCTTC. Residues: CASSLSGGGGPYNEQFF.

The chain joins TRBV7-2 to TRBJ2-6; TRBD2 matches 7 bases. Trimming removed 5 bases from V and 2 bases from J; junction bases left unmatched: 9. The CDR3 sequence is 17 residues long. The V gene's germline CDR1 is SGHTA and CDR2 FQGNSA. Written as DNA, the CDR3 is TGTGCCAGCAGCCTATATAGCGGGTCGACTGGGGCCAACGTCCTGACTTTC. It codes for CASSLYSGSTGANVLTF. Supplemented by reference TRBV7-2 and TRBJ2-6, the full variable domain reads GAGVSQSPSNKVTEKGKDVELRCDPISGHTALYWYRQSLGQGLEFLIYFQGNSAPDKSGLPSDRFSAERTGGSVSTLTIQRTQQEDSAVYLCASSLYSGSTGANVLTFGAGSRLTVL.

The chain links TRBV28 to TRBJ2-5; D might be TRBD1 or TRBD2, each matching 5 bases. The J call is in doubt because the DNA end fits TRBJ2-7 better. Germline V gives CDR1 MDHEN, CDR2 SYDVKM. This CDR3 comprises 15 residues. Here the CDR3 DNA reads TGTGCCAGCAGTTCGGGACGGAGGAACTCCTACGAGCAGTACTTC. Its protein product is CASSSGRRNSYEQYF.

The chain recombines TRBV28 with TRBJ1-1; D perhaps matches TRBD1 (6 bases). Germline V gives CDR1 MDHEN, CDR2 SYDVKM. The CDR3 is 13 amino acids. V dropped 8 bases and J dropped 6 bases, with 16 bases sitting between them. DNA of the CDR3: TGTGCCAGCGACATGGCAGGGGTACCTGAAGCTTTCTTT. This gives the protein CASDMAGVPEAFF.

This rearrangement joins TRBV6-5 to TRBJ1-2; TRBD1 matches 12 bases. Germline values: CDR1 MNHEY, CDR2 SVGAGI. Trimming cost V 2 bases and J 8 bases; bases outside gene matches: 6. CDR3 size: 15 residues. The CDR3 protein is CASSYGGTGGDGYTF. The CDR3 nucleotides are TGTGCCAGCAGTTACGGGGGGACAGGGGGCGACGGCTACACCTTC.

This chain joins TRBV7-8 and TRBJ2-1; possibly TRBD1 for D (7 bases). This CDR3 spans 15 amino acids. In germline, CDR1 is SGHVS, CDR2 FQNEAQ. Trimming pared 7 bases from V and 12 bases from J, leaving 25 bases between. The CDR3 protein is CASTGVRGPRDGQFF. CDR3 coding DNA: TGTGCCAGCACGGGAGTTAGGGGGCCTAGAGACGGGCAGTTCTTC.

To note about this clone: The junction differs from germline at one of its ends, possibly a read error. This chain connects TRBV6-6 to TRBJ1-1; 10 nucleotides agree with TRBD1. The V gene's germline CDR1 is MNHNY and CDR2 SVGAGI (reference sequence). The CDR3 is 14 amino acids. CDR3 loop: CASSNLGQGMKGIF. DNA for the CDR3: TGTGCCAGCAGCAACTTGGGACAGGGGATGAAGGGTATCTTT.

The chain employs TRBV2 and TRBJ2-5; D perhaps matches TRBD1 (6 bases). Germline V gene sequence: CDR1 SNHLY, CDR2 FYNNEI. This CDR3 has 14 residues. V was shortened by 8 bases and J by 5 bases, with 18 bases between the two germline ends. CDR3 residues: CASAKRAQGETQYF. The CDR3 bases are TGTGCCAGCGCCAAAAGGGCCCAGGGGGAGACCCAGTACTTC. The full variable domain, completed using reference TRBV2 and TRBJ2-5, is EPEVTQTPSHQVTQMGQEVILRCVPISNHLYFYWYRQILGQKVEFLVSFYNNEISEKSEIFDDQFSVERPDGSNFTLKIRSTKLEDSAMYFCASAKRAQGETQYFGPGTRLLVL.

The chain uses TRBV4-2 and TRBJ1-4; TRBD1 might be the D (6 bases). Trimming took off 0 bases at V and 6 bases at J, with 8 bases between the two ends. Germline CDR1 LGHNA, CDR2 YNFKEQ. The CDR3 length is 14 residues. The CDR3 DNA is TGTGCCAGCAGCCAAGAACAGGGCGATGAAAAACTGTTTTTT. Translation: CASSQEQGDEKLFF.

This chain uses TRBV9 with TRBJ2-2, with a weak D call TRBD1 (5 bases). The germline gives CDR1 SGDLS, CDR2 YYNGEE. V lost 0 bases, J lost 2 bases, and 8 bases lay in between. The CDR3 is 15 residues long. The CDR3 coding sequence is TGTGCCAGCAGCGTAGCTGGGGCAAACACCGGGGAGCTGTTTTTT. Translation gives CASSVAGANTGELFF. The complete variable domain, with remaining parts taken from reference TRBV9 and TRBJ2-2, reads DSGVTQTPKHLITATGQRVTLRCSPRSGDLSVYWYQQSLDQGLQFLIQYYNGEERAKGNILERFSAQQFPDLHSELNLSSLELGDSALYFCASSVAGANTGELFFGEGSRLTVL.

The CDR3 loop reads CASSLDGLAYNEQFF. DNA for the CDR3: TGTGCCAGCAGCTTAGACGGACTAGCCTACAATGAGCAGTTCTTC. The chain employs TRBV11-3 and TRBJ2-1, with 7 bases identical to TRBD2. Germline V gene data show CDR1 as SGHNT and CDR2 as YENEEA. The ends lost 0 bases at V and 2 bases at J; junction bases unmatched: 1. There are 15 residues in the CDR3.

The chain has TRBV5-1 and TRBJ2-2; 8 positions match TRBD2. After removal of 0 bases from V and 6 bases from J, the junction contained 7 bases not matched to a gene. In germline, CDR1 is SGHRS, CDR2 YFSETQ. The CDR3 has 16 amino acids. Here the CDR3 reads CASSLGSTGRAGELFF. The CDR3 DNA reads as TGCGCCAGCAGCTTGGGTTCCACCGGGAGGGCCGGGGAGCTGTTTTTT.

V and J are TRBV5-1 and TRBJ1-4; D is uncertain. Germline CDR1 and CDR2: SGHRS and YFSETQ. The CDR3 runs to 13 residues. Trimming removed 2 bases at V and 4 bases at J, with 6 bases between. For the CDR3, the DNA is TGCGCCAGCAGCTTCTCAAGTAATGAAAAACTGTTTTTT. This translates into CASSFSSNEKLFF.

The V call is TRBV5-1, the J call TRBJ1-3; perhaps TRBD1 as D (5 bases). CDR1 is SGHRS, CDR2 YFSETQ, per germline. The CDR3 is made up of 17 amino acids. V was pared by 0 bases and J by 3 bases, with 16 bases between. The CDR3 protein is CASSLVSARDGGNTIYF. The CDR3 DNA follows: TGCGCCAGCAGCTTGGTATCCGCCAGGGACGGTGGAAACACCATATATTTT.

The chain uses TRBV6-1 and TRBJ1-5; 7 bases agree with TRBD1. V gave up 5 bases and J gave up 7 bases; unmatched junction bases: 11. The length of the CDR3 is 15 residues. CDR1 MNHNS and CDR2 SASEGT come from the germline V gene. The CDR3 loop is CASSKDREPGQPQHF. In DNA form, the CDR3 reads TGTGCCAGCAGTAAAGACAGGGAGCCGGGGCAGCCCCAGCATTTT.

J is TRBJ1-5 and V is TRBV19; D not resolved. This CDR3 contains 14 residues. The V end was cut by 3 bases, the J end by 5 bases, with 11 bases between. Per the germline V gene, CDR1 is LNHDA and CDR2 is SQIVND (reference sequence). CDR3 residues: CASSILGIDQPQHF. CDR3 nucleotides: TGTGCCAGTAGTATTCTAGGGATCGATCAGCCCCAGCATTTT.

By its share, this clone is medium-sized (0.01 to 0.1%). The rearrangement joins TRBV6-5 to TRBJ1-2; no firm D call. Between the trimmed V and J ends, which lost 9 bases and 7 bases, there was a span of 12 bases. This CDR3 is built from 11 residues. Germline V gene sequence: CDR1 MNHEY, CDR2 SVGAGI. CDR3: CASKENAGYTF. The CDR3, as DNA: TGTGCCAGTAAAGAGAATGCTGGCTACACCTTC.

The CDR3 bases are TGTGCCAGCAGTCCCACTAGGAATGAGCAGTTCTTC. Translation: CASSPTRNEQFF. The chain uses TRBV6-6 and TRBJ2-1; maybe TRBD2 (5 bases). Germline-derived CDR1 and CDR2 are MNHNY and SVGAGI (reference sequence). This CDR3 region has 12 residues. V gave up 5 bases and J gave up 7 bases, with 9 bases separating them.

The J gene is TRBJ2-2, the V gene TRBV15; TRBD2 is a possible D gene (5 bases). This CDR3 contains 14 residues. Germline V gene data show CDR1 as LNHNV and CDR2 as YYDKDF (reference sequence). Trimming cost V 6 bases and J 7 bases, with 15 bases left between them. The CDR3 coding sequence is TGTGCCACCAGTAGGGAGCGGCAGGACGGGGAGCTGTTTTTT. Residues: CATSRERQDGELFF.

CDR3 in DNA: TGTGCCAGCAGCTTAGTGGGGCTAGGTGGCACGACCCAGTACTTC. It yields the protein CASSLVGLGGTTQYF. The chain recombines TRBV7-2 with TRBJ2-5, with D perhaps matching TRBD1 (5 bases). The CDR3 is 15 amino acids. V dropped 1 base and J dropped 7 bases, with 16 bases sitting between them. Germline V lookup: CDR1 SGHTA, CDR2 FQGNSA.

The CDR3 region has the DNA TGCGCCAGCAGCTTGGGGGTAGCGGGAGAGACCCAGTACTTC. It is translated as CASSLGVAGETQYF. The J gene is TRBJ2-5, the V gene TRBV5-1; TRBD2 matches 7 bases. With V trimmed by 0 bases and J by 4 bases, 3 bases remained unmatched. CDR1 is SGHRS, CDR2 YFSETQ, per germline. This CDR3 has 14 residues.

The CDR3 region is CASSKQPTSYEQYF. The CDR3 nucleotides are TGTGCCAGTAGTAAACAGCCAACCTCCTACGAGCAGTACTTC. The chain uses TRBV19 and TRBJ2-7; unclear D gene. Germline V gene data show CDR1 as LNHDA and CDR2 as SQIVND (reference sequence). The CDR3 has 14 residues. Trimming stripped 4 bases from V and 0 bases from J, with 10 bases between. Looking up the rest from reference TRBV19 and TRBJ2-7 gives the full variable domain: DGGITQSPKYLFRKEGQNVTLSCEQNLNHDAMYWYRQDPGQGLRLIYYSQIVNDFQKGDIAEGYSVSREKKESFPLTVTSAQKNPTAFYLCASSKQPTSYEQYFGPGTRLTVT.

This chain joins TRBV5-4 and TRBJ1-1, with no clear D. Germline CDR1 and CDR2: SGHNT and YYREEE (reference sequence). The CDR3 totals 15 residues. V lost 4 bases to trimming and J lost 0 bases, with 13 bases between them. The CDR3 DNA sequence: TGTGCCAGCAGCCCCGTAGGCCAGTTGAACACTGAAGCTTTCTTT. Protein sequence: CASSPVGQLNTEAFF.